The 14 T cell receptor beta chains below all came from one sample that was sequenced in a study of regulatory T cells in long-lasting Graves disease. Time point in this sample: persistent/refractory GD, antithyroid drugs over 5 years with positive TRAb. From PBMCs, RNA was extracted and then used to make the TCR library. Researchers made TCR beta libraries by using iRepertoire HTBI primers and running Arm-PCR on CDR3 regions. TCRdb used MiXCR to reprocess the multiplex PCR reads, holding one entry per CDR3 protein. The profile covers more than 350,000 distinct CDR3 sequences, with 21% appearing a single time and around an eighth taken by the ten largest. The sequencing used peripheral blood mononuclear cells (PBMCs), collected when the disease was refractory, from a patient treated with antithyroid drugs. Receptor source: a female donor with Graves disease.

This clonotype was counted many times. This chain connects TRBV28 to TRBJ2-5; D may be TRBD1 or TRBD2 (6 bases each). The germline gives CDR1 MDHEN, CDR2 SYDVKM. Trimming shortened V by 8 bases and J by 5 bases, and 18 bases separated the two germline ends. The CDR3 is 14 residues long. This CDR3 is CASSTPGGVETQYF. The CDR3 DNA reads TGTGCCAGCTCCACACCCGGGGGCGTTGAGACCCAGTACTTC.

This clonotype was seen at least ten times. The chain combines TRBV6-5 with TRBJ1-1, with 7 bases aligning to TRBD1. J lost 10 bases, V lost 4 bases, and 21 bases had no gene match. The germline CDR1 and CDR2 sequences are MNHEY and SVGAGI. This CDR3 contains 17 residues. CDR3 in amino acids: CASSSTTGRPSGMGAFF. CDR3 DNA sequence: TGTGCCAGCAGTTCTACGACAGGGCGCCCGTCCGGGATGGGAGCTTTCTTT.

This clonotype was recorded a few times. The gene calls are TRBV7-2 and TRBJ2-2; D may match TRBD1 or TRBD2 (5 bases each). V lost 6 bases and J lost 4, with 12 bases in between. Germline V gene lookup returns CDR1 SGHTA and CDR2 FQGNSA. The CDR3 loop spans 14 amino acids. For the CDR3, the DNA is TGTGCCAGCAGGGAAGGGGACGTCACCGGGGAGCTGTTTTTT. Its protein is CASREGDVTGELFF.

In its sample, this clonotype was seen many times. The chain recombines TRBV28 with TRBJ1-3; D unclear. In germline, CDR1 is MDHEN, CDR2 SYDVKM. This CDR3 is built from 16 residues. The V gene lost 3 bases and the J gene lost 0 bases, with 12 bases spanning the gap. The CDR3 loop reads CASSFLSLYSGNTIYF. DNA for the CDR3: TGTGCCAGCAGTTTTCTCTCGCTTTACTCTGGAAACACCATATATTTT.

This clonotype occurred a few times. At one end, the junction sequence differs from germline, possibly due to a read error. This chain uses TRBV11-2 with TRBJ2-7; D gene uncertain. CDR1 SGHAT and CDR2 FQNNGV come from the germline V gene. The CDR3 sequence is 14 residues long. The CDR3, as DNA: TGCGCCAGCAGCCCACCGGCATTACCCTACGAGCAGTACTTC. Its protein is CASSPPALPYEQYF.

Notes on this clonotype: This may arise from a read error, as a much more abundant clone is one base away. V usage is TRBV11-2 and J usage is TRBJ1-1, with D uncertain. V was pared by 5 bases and J by 8 bases, with 12 bases between. This CDR3 contains 12 residues. The germline V gene encodes CDR1 SGHAT and CDR2 FQNNGV. The DNA of the CDR3 is TGTGCCAGCAGCGCACCCGGCTCCGAAGCTTTCTTT. It is translated as CASSAPGSEAFF.

V gene TRBV5-1 combines with J gene TRBJ1-2; D is unclear. Germline CDR1 and CDR2: SGHRS and YFSETQ. The V end was cut by 4 bases, the J end by 3 bases, with 13 bases between. The CDR3 is made up of 14 amino acids. CDR3 sequence (DNA): TGCGCCAGCAGCCCGGACCTGGGCTACTATGGCTACACCTTC. Its protein is CASSPDLGYYGYTF. The whole variable domain, filled in from reference TRBV5-1 and TRBJ1-2, reads KAGVTQTPRYLIKTRGQQVTLSCSPISGHRSVSWYQQTPGQGLQFLFEYFSETQRNKGNFPGRFSGRQFSNSRSEMNVSTLELGDSALYLCASSPDLGYYGYTFGSGTRLTVV.

The CDR3 is CASSPEPDRIKNIQYF. For the CDR3, the DNA is TGCGCCAGCAGCCCTGAACCAGACAGGATAAAAAACATTCAGTACTTC. The rearrangement joins TRBV5-1 to TRBJ2-4, with a possible D match to TRBD1 (6 bases). This CDR3 contains 16 residues. The germline gives CDR1 SGHRS, CDR2 YFSETQ. Trimming shortened V by 4 bases and J by 4 bases, and 18 bases separated the two germline ends.

This clonotype was recorded a few times. The chain has TRBV7-2 and TRBJ1-2; the D gene is possibly TRBD1 (5 bases). Between the trimmed V and J ends, which lost 6 bases and 0 bases, there was a span of 14 bases. Per germline, CDR1 SGHTA and CDR2 FQGNSA. There are 15 residues in the CDR3. CDR3 in DNA: TGTGCCAGCAGTCCCCGTGGGGGGGCTAACTATGGCTACACCTTC. It translates to CASSPRGGANYGYTF.

The genes are TRBV29-1 and TRBJ1-1; 8 bases are shared with TRBD1. The CDR3 is 14 residues long. The germline V gene has CDR1 SQVTM and CDR2 ANQGSEA. V trimming: 7 bases; J trimming: 0 bases; junction bases outside the gene matches: 7. CDR3 amino acids: CSGSSTGVNTEAFF. The CDR3 region has the DNA TGCAGCGGCTCCTCGACAGGGGTGAACACTGAAGCTTTCTTT.

This clonotype was observed many times. The chain recombines TRBV12-5 with TRBJ1-1; D gene uncertain. This CDR3 is built from 16 residues. The germline V and J ends were trimmed by 3 bases and 4 bases, with 18 bases remaining between them. The germline gives CDR1 LGHNT, CDR2 FRNRAP. This chain's CDR3 is CASGFSHPGVGTEAFF. The DNA of the CDR3 is TGTGCTAGTGGTTTTTCCCATCCCGGTGTGGGCACTGAAGCTTTCTTT.

This clonotype was seen many times. This chain links TRBV28 with TRBJ2-7, with 9 bases identical to TRBD1. This CDR3 region has 15 residues. V shed 5 bases and J 3 bases; nucleotides not matched to a gene: 8. Germline V gene data show CDR1 as MDHEN and CDR2 as SYDVKM. CDR3 residues: CASSVEYRGHYEQYF. CDR3 in DNA: TGTGCCAGCAGTGTTGAATACAGGGGGCACTACGAGCAGTACTTC. Complete variable domain (other parts from reference TRBV28 and TRBJ2-7): DVKVTQSSRYLVKRTGEKVFLECVQDMDHENMFWYRQDPGLGLRLIYFSYDVKMKEKGDIPEGYSVSREKKERFSLILESASTNQTSMYLCASSVEYRGHYEQYFGPGTRLTVT.

At least ten counts were recorded for this clonotype. The chain has TRBV28 and TRBJ2-2; 9 nucleotides align to TRBD2. The CDR3 consists of 16 residues. Trimming cost V 5 bases and J 1 base; bases outside gene matches: 5. Looked up from germline, CDR1 is MDHEN and CDR2 is SYDVKM. CDR3 sequence: CASSASGRRNTGELFF. The CDR3 region has the DNA TGTGCCAGCAGTGCGAGCGGGAGGAGGAACACCGGGGAGCTGTTTTTT.

Only a few counts were recorded for this clonotype. The gene calls are TRBV18 and TRBJ2-1; D not certain. Germline CDR1 is KGHSH and CDR2 is LQKENI. V dropped 1 base and J dropped 2 bases, with 9 bases sitting between them. CDR3 size: 15 residues. CDR3 sequence: CASSPRLATYNEQFF. Written as DNA, the CDR3 is TGTGCCAGCTCACCACGGTTAGCCACCTACAATGAGCAGTTCTTC.